This TCR beta chain was profiled in a study of T cells in Graves' hyperthyroidism and ophthalmopathy. Comments on this clonotype: Its antigen is not known.

Broader study findings: Most expanded thyroid clonotypes above 0.001 also appeared in blood. Onset of ophthalmopathy came a median approximately 6.5 months after the model predicted it. Ophthalmopathy cases were set apart from stable hyperthyroidism by a 13 V-J model.

Those patients with uncontrolled infection, other autoimmune disease, pregnancy or lactation were excluded. RNA transcripts served as the template for amplifying TCR beta CDR3 regions. First-round RT-PCR of the TCR CDR3 relied on the HTBI primer set. MiXCR, run by TCRdb on the multiplex PCR reads, gives a single entry per CDR3 protein. The sample lists hundreds of thousands of distinct CDR3 sequences, 45% occurring once. The receptor was derived from an adult man with Graves' disease, either hyperthyroidism or ophthalmopathy (not recorded which). The source material was peripheral blood or thyroid tissue (not recorded which).

The CDR3 region has the DNA TGCAGCTACCCGGGGGCGGACGAGCAGTACTTC. As protein: CSYPGADEQYF. V and J are TRBV29-1 and TRBJ2-7, with D possibly called TRBD1 or TRBD2 (6 bases each). The CDR3 sequence is 11 residues long. Trimming took off 8 bases at V and 5 bases at J, with 13 bases between the two ends. The germline gives CDR1 SQVTM, CDR2 ANQGSEA.